This is a list of T cell receptor beta chains from one sample in a study of control samples from healthy donors and cancer patients. Libraries were prepared by immunoSEQ multiplex PCR; TCRdb keeps only in-frame clonotypes and omits some of them. The sample lists 85,000 to 120,000 clones; under 95% were seen once. The sequenced material came from blood. These receptors originate from a woman in her late teens or twenties in good health. CDR3s include the opening cysteine and the closing phenylalanine or tryptophan. Each record gives: CDR3 DNA, CDR3 protein, D gene, V gene, clone size, J gene, CDR3 length. The D gene is left open where the match is weak. For some rows the clone size is stated as once, few or many, or as a class when expanded; others skip it.

DNA: TGTGCCAGCAGTGAAGTCGGAGGGGGCAACGAGCAGTACTTC
CDR3: CASSEVGGGNEQYF
D: .
V: TRBV6-1
size: .
J: TRBJ2-7
length: 14

DNA: TGTGCCAGCAGCCCCTCCCCCCCCACTGGGGCCAACGTCCTGACTTTC
CDR3: CASSPSPPTGANVLTF
D: .
V: TRBV11-3
size: .
J: TRBJ2-6
length: 16

DNA: TGCGCCAGCAGCTCCCAAGGGACGGGGAGGTTGTTCGATACGCAGTATTTT
CDR3: CASSSQGTGRLFDTQYF
D: .
V: TRBV5-1
size: .
J: TRBJ2-3
length: 17

DNA: TGTGCCAGCATTGACAGCAATAATCCCAAGATTCAGTACTTC
CDR3: CASIDSNNPKIQYF
D: .
V: TRBV27
size: .
J: TRBJ2-4
length: 14

DNA: TGCGCCAGCAGCTCTATGACTAGCGGGGAACTCACAGATACGCAGTATTTT
CDR3: CASSSMTSGELTDTQYF
D: TRBD2
V: TRBV5-1
size: .
J: TRBJ2-3
length: 17

DNA: TGCGCCAGCAGCTTGGCCCCAGCGGGGGGCTCTAGCACAGATACGCAGTATTTT
CDR3: CASSLAPAGGSSTDTQYF
D: TRBD2
V: TRBV5-1
size: .
J: TRBJ2-3
length: 18

DNA: TGTGCCAGCTGGGATGGACAGAGATATGGCTACACCTTC
CDR3: CASWDGQRYGYTF
D: .
V: TRBV27
size: once
J: TRBJ1-2
length: 13

DNA: TGTGCCAGCAGCTTAAAGGCAGGAAATGAAAAACTGTTTTTT
CDR3: CASSLKAGNEKLFF
D: .
V: TRBV13
size: .
J: TRBJ1-4
length: 14

DNA: TGTGCCACCAGCAGAGATAGGGGGACAGGGGAAGAGACCCAGTACTTC
CDR3: CATSRDRGTGEETQYF
D: TRBD1
V: TRBV15
size: .
J: TRBJ2-5
length: 16

DNA: TGCGCCAGCAGCCAAGATTACGGGACCCGCTACGAGCAGTACTTC
CDR3: CASSQDYGTRYEQYF
D: .
V: TRBV4-3
size: once
J: TRBJ2-7
length: 15

DNA: TGTGCCAGCAGCTTATCAGGGGGAAATACGCAGTATTTT
CDR3: CASSLSGGNTQYF
D: TRBD1
V: TRBV7-3
size: .
J: TRBJ2-3
length: 13

DNA: TGTGCTAGTGGTTCCACAGCCATCTACGAGCAGTACTTC
CDR3: CASGSTAIYEQYF
D: .
V: TRBV12-5
size: .
J: TRBJ2-7
length: 13

DNA: TGTGCCAGCAGCTTAGCCGCAGGCTTGAACACTGAAGCTTTCTTT
CDR3: CASSLAAGLNTEAFF
D: .
V: TRBV7-2
size: once
J: TRBJ1-1
length: 15

DNA: TGTGCCAGCAGCGCCTGGACCGTCGATACGCAGTATTTT
CDR3: CASSAWTVDTQYF
D: .
V: TRBV11-2
size: .
J: TRBJ2-3
length: 13